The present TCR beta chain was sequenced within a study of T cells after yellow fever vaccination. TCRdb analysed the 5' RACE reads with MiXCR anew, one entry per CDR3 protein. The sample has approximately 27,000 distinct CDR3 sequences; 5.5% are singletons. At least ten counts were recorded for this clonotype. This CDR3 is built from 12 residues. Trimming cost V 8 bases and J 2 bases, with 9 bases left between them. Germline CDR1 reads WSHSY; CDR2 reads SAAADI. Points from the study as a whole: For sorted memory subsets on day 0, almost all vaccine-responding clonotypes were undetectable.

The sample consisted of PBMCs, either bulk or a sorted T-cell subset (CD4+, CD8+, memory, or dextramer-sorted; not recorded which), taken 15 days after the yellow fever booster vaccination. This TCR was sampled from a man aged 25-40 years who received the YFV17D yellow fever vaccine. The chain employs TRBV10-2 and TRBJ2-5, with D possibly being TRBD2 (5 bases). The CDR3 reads CASEGSQETQYF. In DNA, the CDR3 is TGCGCCAGCGAGGGATCTCAAGAGACCCAGTACTTC.